A selection of T cell receptor beta chains follows, all from one sample in a study of blood T cell repertoires in COVID-19. Assay used: immunoSEQ multiplex PCR; TCRdb lists only in-frame clones, some missing. The sample carries more than 40,000 clones, roughly 85% recorded once. Sequenced: peripheral blood. These receptors all come from a human donor in a cohort sampled during active COVID-19. The donor label of this sample is uncertain. Each CDR3 is given with its conserved first and last residue. The order of the fields is clone size, D gene, V gene, J gene, CDR3 protein, CDR3 DNA. A D gene is named only where the DNA matches it firmly. Where a row states a size, it is once, few, many or the class of an expanded clone; other rows omit it.

NA	NA	TRBV10-3	TRBJ1-3	CAINPRGESGNTIYF	TGTGCCATCAACCCGCGGGGGGAAAGTGGAAACACCATATATTTT
NA	TRBD2	TRBV5-1	TRBJ2-3	CASSGRTSGGRDTQYF	TGCGCCAGCAGCGGACGGACTAGCGGGGGGCGGGATACGCAGTATTTT
NA	NA	TRBV19	TRBJ2-1	CASNPSGSYNEQFF	TGTGCCAGTAATCCCTCGGGCTCCTACAATGAGCAGTTCTTC
NA	TRBD2	TRBV7-9	TRBJ2-1	CASSLAGLAVLNEQFF	TGTGCCAGCAGCTTAGCGGGACTAGCGGTCCTCAATGAGCAGTTCTTC
NA	NA	TRBV6-6	TRBJ2-7	CASSYGDTYEQYF	TGTGCCAGCAGTTACGGGGACACCTACGAGCAGTACTTC
NA	NA	TRBV7-7	TRBJ2-7	CASSPGTATYEQYF	TGTGCTAGCAGCCCAGGGACTGCCACCTACGAGCAGTACTTC
few	NA	TRBV29-1	TRBJ2-5	CSVETVGHF	TGCAGCGTTGAGACCGTTGGGCACTTC
NA	NA	TRBV5-5	TRBJ1-1	CASSLWDYTEAFF	TGTGCCAGCAGCCTTTGGGACTACACTGAAGCTTTCTTT
once	TRBD1	TRBV5-1	TRBJ2-1	CASSLDVYRGLYNEQFF	TGCGCCAGCAGCTTGGACGTGTACAGGGGCCTCTACAATGAGCAGTTCTTC
NA	NA	TRBV12-3/TRBV12-4	TRBJ1-2	CASSPTANYGYTF	TGTGCCAGCAGTCCGACAGCAAACTATGGCTACACCTTC
NA	NA	TRBV6-5	TRBJ2-7	CASSRTVYEQYF	TGTGCCAGCAGTAGGACAGTCTACGAGCAGTACTTC
NA	TRBD2	TRBV5-1	TRBJ2-7	CASSLEAAGGPNEQYF	TGCGCCAGCAGCTTGGAGGCAGCGGGGGGGCCTAACGAGCAGTACTTC
once	TRBD1	TRBV19	TRBJ2-1	CASSSPGQRLNEQFF	TGTGCCAGCTCATCCCCGGGACAGCGTTTAAATGAGCAGTTCTTC
NA	NA	TRBV29-1	TRBJ1-3	CSVRVNSGNTIYF	TGCAGCGTGAGGGTCAACTCTGGAAACACCATATATTTT
NA	NA	TRBV4-1	TRBJ2-5	CASSQVASQETQYF	TGCGCCAGCAGCCAAGTTGCCAGCCAAGAGACCCAGTACTTC
once	NA	TRBV5-4	TRBJ2-5	CASSSSPGDKETQYF	TGTGCCAGCAGCTCTTCTCCCGGGGATAAAGAGACCCAGTACTTC
NA	TRBD2	TRBV6-1	TRBJ2-1	CASSEAGSGGAVIF	TGTGCCAGCAGTGAAGCGGGGAGCGGGGGGGCCGTAATCTTC
NA	TRBD2	TRBV5-4	TRBJ2-5	CASSLGSGGFQETQYF	TGTGCCAGCAGCTTAGGTAGCGGGGGGTTCCAAGAGACCCAGTACTTC